The 10 T cell receptor beta chains below come from one sample, sequenced in a study of blood T cells in healthy people across ages. Sample-barcoded 5' priming and a J-beta primer mix drove a second PCR of 7 to 11 cycles. TCRdb recomputed calls from the 5' RACE reads with MiXCR, one row per CDR3 protein. The sample carries approximately 780,000 distinct CDR3 sequences, 20% to 30% recorded once. Separately, the same data were catalogued under a study of T cells of mothers and their children.

The sequenced sample was blood. These receptors came from a boy younger than 18 in good health.

The table lists this clonotype with a few counts. The chain joins TRBV6-1 to TRBJ1-5; TRBD1 agrees at 9 bases. With V trimmed by 5 bases and J by 2 bases, 7 bases remained unmatched. Per germline, CDR1 MNHNS and CDR2 SASEGT. The CDR3 loop spans 16 amino acids. The CDR3 nucleotides read TGTGCCAGCAGTACGCCACAGGGGGCTGGCAATCAGCCCCAGCATTTT. It yields the protein CASSTPQGAGNQPQHF.

This clonotype turned up a few times. The rearrangement joins TRBV6-6 to TRBJ2-3; TRBD2 matches 9 bases. Germline V gives CDR1 MNHNY, CDR2 SVGAGI (reference sequence). CDR3 length equals 15 residues. V shed 5 bases and J 4 bases; nucleotides not matched to a gene: 7. DNA of the CDR3: TGTGCCAGCAGTCCCCGCCCTAGCGGGGCAGATACGCAGTATTTT. Protein sequence: CASSPRPSGADTQYF.

This clonotype came up a few times. This chain links TRBV27 with TRBJ2-3; 8 bases are shared with TRBD1. This CDR3 is built from 13 residues. Germline loops: CDR1 MNHEY, CDR2 SMNVEV (reference sequence). Trimming cost V 8 bases and J 1 base; bases outside gene matches: 2. CDR3 nucleotides: TGTGCCAGCCGACAGGGGCGCACAGATACGCAGTATTTT. Translating gives CASRQGRTDTQYF.

The V and J genes are TRBV5-1 and TRBJ2-5; TRBD2 matches at 7 bases. V trimming: 1 base; J trimming: 3 bases; junction bases outside the gene matches: 3. CDR1 SGHRS and CDR2 YFSETQ come from the germline V gene. There are 14 residues in the CDR3. The CDR3 bases are TGCGCCAGCAGCTTGTATCTAGCGGAAGAGACCCAGTACTTC. Encoded protein: CASSLYLAEETQYF.

The V gene is TRBV25-1, the J gene TRBJ1-3; no clear D. The CDR3 sequence is 13 residues long. CDR1 and CDR2 from the germline V gene are MGHDK and SYGVNS. The ends were cut back, 5 bases at V and 6 bases at J, with 11 bases in the middle. The CDR3 bases are TGTGCCAGCAGTACACCTTCGGAAAACACCATATATTTT. This translates into CASSTPSENTIYF. Together with reference TRBV25-1 and TRBJ1-3, the CDR3 gives the full variable domain: EADIYQTPRYLVIGTGKKITLECSQTMGHDKMYWYQQDPGMELHLIHYSYGVNSTEKGDLSSESTVSRIRTEHFPLTLESARPSHTSQYLCASSTPSENTIYFGEGSWLTVV.

There are many counts of this clonotype. Compared with germline, one end of the junction differs, possibly owing to a read error. This rearrangement joins TRBV10-1 to TRBJ2-7; D tentatively fits TRBD1 or TRBD2 (5 bases each). This CDR3 region has 14 residues. CDR1 WNHNN and CDR2 SYGVQD come from the germline V gene (reference sequence). CDR3 sequence reads: CASSRDLSSYEQYF. CDR3 DNA sequence: TGTGCCAGCTCACGGGACCTTAGCTCCTACGAGCAGTACTTC.

The J gene is TRBJ2-3, the V gene TRBV28; perhaps TRBD1 as D (5 bases). This CDR3 is built from 16 residues. CDR1 MDHEN and CDR2 SYDVKM come from the germline V gene. Trimming cost V 5 bases and J 8 bases, with 23 bases left between them. DNA of the CDR3: TGTGCCAGCAGTCCTATGACAGCCCCGGAGAGAGGTACGCAGTATTTT. Encoded protein: CASSPMTAPERGTQYF.

This clonotype was seen only a few times. CDR3: CASRSGLAGGYYEQYF. The CDR3 DNA follows: TGTGCCAGCAGATCGGGACTAGCGGGGGGATACTACGAGCAGTACTTC. This chain connects TRBV5-5 to TRBJ2-7, with TRBD2 matching 15 bases. CDR3 length: 16 residues. V dropped 5 bases and J dropped 3; count of bases not matched to a gene: 6. Germline assignment: CDR1 SGHKS and CDR2 YYEKEE (reference sequence).

The V gene is TRBV12-3 or TRBV12-4, the J gene TRBJ2-1; perhaps TRBD2 as D (7 bases). The CDR3 has 17 residues. V shed 3 bases and J shed 0 bases, with 15 bases lying between them. The CDR3 DNA reads as TGTGCCAGCAGTTTCTTCGCGGGGGCCAGCTCCTACAATGAGCAGTTCTTC. Translation: CASSFFAGASSYNEQFF.

The gene calls are TRBV20-1 and TRBJ2-5; 9 bases match TRBD1. Judging by the DNA end, TRBJ2-7 fits better; the J call may be wrong. CDR1 is DFQATT, CDR2 SNEGSKA, per germline (reference sequence). The CDR3 runs 13 residues. For the CDR3, the DNA is TGCAGTGCTCCCGGGACAGGGACCTACGAGCAGTACTTC. Translating it yields CSAPGTGTYEQYF.